This paragraph covers one T cell receptor beta chain sequence. These data originate in a study of control samples from healthy donors and cancer patients. The CDR3 contains 16 residues. The V and J ends lost 3 bases and 4 bases respectively, with 15 bases between them. The germline gives CDR1 LNHDA, CDR2 SQIVND (reference sequence). Assay: immunoSEQ multiplex PCR; the TCRdb copy retains only in-frame clones and omits some. The repertoire holds about 35,000 clones, with about 94% as singletons. V and J are TRBV19 and TRBJ2-2; D may be TRBD1 (6 bases). This TCR came from a man aged 35 to 55 with colorectal cancer. The specimen was PBMCs. The CDR3 loop reads CASSMGAGVITGELFF. CDR3 coding DNA: TGTGCCAGTAGTATGGGCGCAGGGGTAATCACCGGGGAGCTGTTTTTT.